This passage covers 14 T cell receptor beta chains from one sample sequenced in a study of cytomegalovirus exposure and HLA in healthy donors. This PCR relied on a set of 60 Vbeta primers and 13 Jbeta primers. TCRdb's table, derived via immunoSEQ multiplex PCR, lists solely in-frame clones and lacks some. The sample holds around 94,000 clones; roughly 85% are singletons and the top ten take about 2.5%. The sequencing sample was made of PBMCs. These receptors all come from a man in his forties in good health and CMV-seronegative.

This chain connects TRBV11-3 to TRBJ1-1, with a tentative D call TRBD1 (5 bases). CDR3 length equals 13 residues. Germline V gene lookup returns CDR1 SGHNT and CDR2 YENEEA. V was clipped by 3 bases and J by 5 bases, with 10 bases between them. The CDR3 reads CASSLWSGTEAFF. As DNA, the CDR3 is TGTGCCAGCAGCTTGTGGTCAGGGACTGAAGCTTTCTTT.

V and J are TRBV6-5 and TRBJ2-5; D unclear. In germline, CDR1 is MNHEY, CDR2 SVGAGI. Deletions cut 1 base from V and 1 base from J, with 4 bases between. There are 13 residues in the CDR3. CDR3 DNA sequence: TGTGCCAGCAGTTACTACACCCAAGAGACCCAGTACTTC. This sequence encodes CASSYYTQETQYF.

This clone came up once. The chain has TRBV7-2 and TRBJ1-6; no clear D gene. Germline V gene data show CDR1 as SGHTA and CDR2 as FQGNSA. The CDR3 extends over 16 amino acids. Trimming stripped 3 bases from V and 7 bases from J, with 16 bases between. CDR3 protein: CASSLRVSAVNSPLHF. CDR3 nucleotide sequence: TGTGCCAGCAGCTTGCGGGTTTCGGCGGTCAATTCACCCCTCCACTTT.

Regarding this clone: One end of the junction varies from germline; a read error may be responsible. The chain uses TRBV7-2 and TRBJ1-5; unclear D gene. The germline V gene has CDR1 SGHTA and CDR2 FQGNSA. The CDR3 is 17 residues long. The CDR3 sequence is CASSLSPPTHSSQPQHF. In nucleotides, the CDR3 is TGTGCCAGCAGCTTATCTCCCCCAACTCATAGCAGTCAGCCCCAGCATTTT.

The chain uses TRBV5-4 and TRBJ1-1; a weak D match, TRBD1 (5 bases). V was cut by 6 bases and J by 9 bases, with 18 bases left in between. Germline V gives CDR1 SGHNT, CDR2 YYREEE (reference sequence). This CDR3 has 13 residues. CDR3 sequence: CASTAPGRTKAFF. The DNA for the CDR3 is TGTGCCAGCACCGCACCGGGGCGGACTAAAGCTTTCTTT. The whole variable domain, filled in from reference TRBV5-4 and TRBJ1-1, reads ETGVTQSPTHLIKTRGQQVTLRCSSQSGHNTVSWYQQALGQGPQFIFQYYREEENGRGNFPPRFSGLQFPNYSSELNVNALELDDSALYLCASTAPGRTKAFFGQGTRLTVV.

The rearrangement uses TRBV7-2 and TRBJ2-6; possible D gene TRBD1, 5 bases. Trimming stripped 0 bases from V and 2 bases from J, with 11 bases between. Germline loops: CDR1 SGHTA, CDR2 FQGNSA. The CDR3 has 17 amino acids. Written as DNA, the CDR3 is TGTGCCAGCAGCTTAGCAGGCAGGGCCCCTGGGGCCAACGTCCTGACTTTC. Protein: CASSLAGRAPGANVLTF.

In its sample, this clone was seen once. This chain uses TRBV18 with TRBJ1-2; TRBD1 matches at 8 bases. The CDR3 totals 15 residues. The V gene end was trimmed by 3 bases and the J gene end by 0 bases; junction bases not matched to a gene: 3. In germline, CDR1 is KGHSH, CDR2 LQKENI. Written as DNA, the CDR3 is TGTGCCAGCTCACCCGGGACAGGACCTAACTATGGCTACACCTTC. As protein: CASSPGTGPNYGYTF. Together with reference TRBV18 and TRBJ1-2, the CDR3 gives the full variable domain: NAGVMQNPRHLVRRRGQEARLRCSPMKGHSHVYWYRQLPEEGLKFMVYLQKENIIDESGMPKERFSAEFPKEGPSILRIQQVVRGDSAAYFCASSPGTGPNYGYTFGSGTRLTVV.

The genes are TRBV18 and TRBJ2-2; unclear D gene. V lost 3 bases to trimming and J lost 6 bases, with 8 bases between them. The V gene's germline CDR1 is KGHSH and CDR2 LQKENI. The CDR3 has 13 residues. CDR3 sequence: CASSPRAPGELFF. DNA of the CDR3: TGTGCCAGCTCACCTAGAGCCCCCGGGGAGCTGTTTTTT. Drawing the rest from reference TRBV18 and TRBJ2-2, the complete variable domain is NAGVMQNPRHLVRRRGQEARLRCSPMKGHSHVYWYRQLPEEGLKFMVYLQKENIIDESGMPKERFSAEFPKEGPSILRIQQVVRGDSAAYFCASSPRAPGELFFGEGSRLTVL.

The chain recombines TRBV6-6 with TRBJ2-7, with a tentative D call TRBD2 (5 bases). The CDR3 has 15 amino acids. CDR1 is MNHNY, CDR2 SVGAGI, per germline (reference sequence). Trimming shortened V by 4 bases and J by 6 bases, and 19 bases separated the two germline ends. Written as DNA, the CDR3 is TGTGCCAGCAGTTCCCCTGGCGGGCTCGGGATCGAGCAGTACTTC. Translating it yields CASSSPGGLGIEQYF.

The CDR3 loop reads CASSMGGSAGETQYF. The CDR3 DNA follows: TGTGCCAGTAGTATGGGGGGTTCCGCAGGAGAGACCCAGTACTTC. The rearrangement links TRBV19 to TRBJ2-5; D is possibly TRBD2 (6 bases). Trimming removed 3 bases from V and 4 bases from J, with 15 bases in between. Germline CDR1 is LNHDA and CDR2 is SQIVND (reference sequence). This CDR3 comprises 15 residues.

V gene TRBV29-1 combines with J gene TRBJ2-7; 10 positions agree with TRBD2. Germline trimming cut 6 bases from V and 0 bases from J; bases unmatched to any gene: 5. The CDR3 has 14 amino acids. The germline CDR1 and CDR2 sequences are SQVTM and ANQGSEA. The CDR3 nucleotides are TGCAGCGTGACCGGGACTAGCGCCTCCTACGAGCAGTACTTC. The encoded protein is CSVTGTSASYEQYF.

This clone came up once. One end of the junction fails to match germline, which may point to a read error. Other DNA sequences in the sample encode the same CDR3. The V and J genes are TRBV9 and TRBJ2-2, with 11 bases identical to TRBD2. CDR1 and CDR2 from the germline V gene are SGDLS and YYNGEE. The length of the CDR3 is 18 residues. The CDR3 here is CASSVPTSGERHSGELFF. Written as DNA, the CDR3 is TGTGCCAGTAGCGTCCCGACTAGCGGGGAGAGGCATTCCGGGGAGCTGTTTTTT.

The genes are TRBV19 and TRBJ1-6, with D maybe TRBD1 (5 bases). V lost 5 bases and J lost 10, with 18 bases in between. The CDR3 is made up of 15 amino acids. The germline V gene has CDR1 LNHDA and CDR2 SQIVND (reference sequence). CDR3 amino acids: CASSFRRQGMSPLHF. The CDR3, as DNA: TGTGCCAGTAGTTTTAGGCGGCAGGGTATGTCACCCCTCCACTTT.

There are a few counts of this clone. The genes are TRBV5-1 and TRBJ1-2; TRBD1 aligns across 7 bases. The CDR3 sequence is 14 residues long. Germline V lookup: CDR1 SGHRS, CDR2 YFSETQ. The junction had 8 bases not matched to a gene; V was cut back by 4 bases and J by 5 bases. CDR3 region: CASSAGQTHYGYTF. The CDR3 coding sequence is TGCGCCAGCAGCGCGGGACAGACCCATTATGGCTACACCTTC.